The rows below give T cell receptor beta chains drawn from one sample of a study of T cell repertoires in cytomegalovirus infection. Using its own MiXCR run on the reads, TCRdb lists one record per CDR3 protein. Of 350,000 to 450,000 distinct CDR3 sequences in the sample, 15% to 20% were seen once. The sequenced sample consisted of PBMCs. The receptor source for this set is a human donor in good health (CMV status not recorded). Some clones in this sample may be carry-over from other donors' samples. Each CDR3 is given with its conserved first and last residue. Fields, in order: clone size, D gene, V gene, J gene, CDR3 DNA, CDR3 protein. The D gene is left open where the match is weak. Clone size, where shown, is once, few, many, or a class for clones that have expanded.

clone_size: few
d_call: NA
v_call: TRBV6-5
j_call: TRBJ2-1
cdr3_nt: TGTGCCAGCAGTTTCCAGGGTGTCGGGACGGGTGAGCAGTTCTTC
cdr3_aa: CASSFQGVGTGEQFF

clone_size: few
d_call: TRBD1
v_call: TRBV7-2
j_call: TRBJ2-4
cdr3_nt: TGTGCCAGCAGCCCGGACAGGACCTTAGCCAAAAACATTCAGTACTTC
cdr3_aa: CASSPDRTLAKNIQYF

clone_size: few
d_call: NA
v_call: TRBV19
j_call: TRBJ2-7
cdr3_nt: TGTGCCAGTAGTACCCCAGGGGGAGGCTACGAGCAGTACTTC
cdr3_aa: CASSTPGGGYEQYF

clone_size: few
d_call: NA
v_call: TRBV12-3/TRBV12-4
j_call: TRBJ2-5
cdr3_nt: TGTGCCAGCAGTTTGACCCGGAGACCTGAAGAGACCCAGTACTTC
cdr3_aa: CASSLTRRPEETQYF

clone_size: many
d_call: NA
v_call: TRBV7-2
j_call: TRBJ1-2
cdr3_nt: TGTGCCAGCAGCCCCCGGTCTGATGGCTACACCTTC
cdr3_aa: CASSPRSDGYTF

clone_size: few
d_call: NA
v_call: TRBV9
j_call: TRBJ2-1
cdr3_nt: TGTGCCAGCAGCGCGGGACAACTCAATGAGCAGTTCTTC
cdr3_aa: CASSAGQLNEQFF

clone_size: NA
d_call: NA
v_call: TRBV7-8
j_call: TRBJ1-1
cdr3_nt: TGTGCCAGCAGCTCCAGACAGCACGACGCTTTCTTT
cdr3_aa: CASSSRQHDAFF

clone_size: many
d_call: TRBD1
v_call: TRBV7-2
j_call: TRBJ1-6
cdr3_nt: TGTGCCAGCAGCTTAGCGGTCGGATCCAGGGGGTCACCCCTCCACTTT
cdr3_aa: CASSLAVGSRGSPLHF

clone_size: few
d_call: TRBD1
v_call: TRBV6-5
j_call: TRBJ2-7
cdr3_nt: TGTGCCAGCACCGTCACAGGGGGCGATGAGCAGTACTTC
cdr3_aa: CASTVTGGDEQYF

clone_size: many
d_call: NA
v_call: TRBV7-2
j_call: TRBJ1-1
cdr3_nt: TGTGCCAGCCCCCGGGGGTGCCGGGAGAACACTGAAGCTTTCTTT
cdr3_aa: CASPRGCRENTEAFF

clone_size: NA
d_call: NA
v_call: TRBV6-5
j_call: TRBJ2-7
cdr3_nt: TGTGCCAGCAGCCCCCGCGGACGGTCCCACCAGCAGTACTTC
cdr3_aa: CASSPRGRSHQQYF

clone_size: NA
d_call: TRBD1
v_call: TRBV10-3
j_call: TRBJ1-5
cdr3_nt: TGTGCCATCAGCGCAGGGGGGTCGAGGCAGCCCCAGCATTTT
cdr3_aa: CAISAGGSRQPQHF

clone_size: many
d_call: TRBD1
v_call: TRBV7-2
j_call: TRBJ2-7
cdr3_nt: TGTGCCAGCAGCTTAGGGCCCAGGGGGCGCTCCTACGAGCAGTACTTC
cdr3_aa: CASSLGPRGRSYEQYF

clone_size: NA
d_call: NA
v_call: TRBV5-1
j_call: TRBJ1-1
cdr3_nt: TGCGCCAGCAGCTTGGAGGCCTCGGGGACTGAAGCTTTCTTT
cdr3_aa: CASSLEASGTEAFF

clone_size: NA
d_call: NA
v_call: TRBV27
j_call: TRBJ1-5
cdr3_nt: TGTGCCAGCAGCATTAGGGGAGGCCAGCCCCAGCATTTT
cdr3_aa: CASSIRGGQPQHF

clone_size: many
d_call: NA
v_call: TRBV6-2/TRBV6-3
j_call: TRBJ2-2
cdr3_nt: TGTGCCAGCAGTCTACGACTAGCCGGGGAGCTGTTTTTT
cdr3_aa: CASSLRLAGELFF

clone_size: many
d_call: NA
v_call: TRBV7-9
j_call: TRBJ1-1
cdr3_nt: TGTGCCAGCAGCTGGAACACTGAAGCTTTCTTT
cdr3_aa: CASSWNTEAFF

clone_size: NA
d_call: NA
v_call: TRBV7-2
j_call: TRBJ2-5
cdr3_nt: TGTGCCAGCAGCTTGATGGGCAGGAGGACCGTGGAGACCCAGTACTTC
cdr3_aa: CASSLMGRRTVETQYF

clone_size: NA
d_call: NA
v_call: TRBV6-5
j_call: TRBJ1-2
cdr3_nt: TGTGCCAGCAGTTCCTTAACGGGCCCAAACTATGGCTACACCTTC
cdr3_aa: CASSSLTGPNYGYTF

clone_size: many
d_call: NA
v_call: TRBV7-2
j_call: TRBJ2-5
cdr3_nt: TGTGCCAGCAGCTTAGGAAGCACCGGGACCCAGTACTTC
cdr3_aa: CASSLGSTGTQYF

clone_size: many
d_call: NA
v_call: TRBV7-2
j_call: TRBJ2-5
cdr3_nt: TGTGCCAGCAGCAGCACGACCCTAACACAAGAGACCCAGTACTTC
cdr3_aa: CASSSTTLTQETQYF

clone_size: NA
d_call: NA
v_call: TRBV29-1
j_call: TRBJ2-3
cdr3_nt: TGCAGCGTTGAAAGGAGGGGCACAGATACGCAGTATTTT
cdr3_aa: CSVERRGTDTQYF

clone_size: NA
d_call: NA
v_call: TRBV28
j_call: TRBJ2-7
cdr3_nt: TGTGCCAGCAAGGCAGGGGACTACGAGCAGTACTTC
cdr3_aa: CASKAGDYEQYF

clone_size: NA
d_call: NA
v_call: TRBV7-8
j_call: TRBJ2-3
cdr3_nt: TGTGACAGCAGCTTGATGACCACAGATACGCAGTATTTT
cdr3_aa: CDSSLMTTDTQYF

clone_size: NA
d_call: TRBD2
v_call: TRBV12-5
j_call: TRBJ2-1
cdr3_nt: TGTGCTAGTGGTTCCCGGACTAGCAGTGAGCAGTTCTTC
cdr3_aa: CASGSRTSSEQFF

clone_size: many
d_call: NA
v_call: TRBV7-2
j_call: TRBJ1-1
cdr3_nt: TGTGCCAGCAGCTTAGTTTGGGGACCGACAGGCTTGAACACTGAAGCTTTCTTT
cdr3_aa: CASSLVWGPTGLNTEAFF

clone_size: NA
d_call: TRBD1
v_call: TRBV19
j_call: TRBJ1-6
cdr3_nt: TGTGCCAGTAGCGGAATGACAGGGGAGGATTCACCCCTCCACTTT
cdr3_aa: CASSGMTGEDSPLHF

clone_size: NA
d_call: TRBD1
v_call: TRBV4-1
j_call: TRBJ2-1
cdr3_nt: TGCGCCAGCAGCCAGGGACAGGCCTACGGCTCCTACAATGAGCAGTTCTTC
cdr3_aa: CASSQGQAYGSYNEQFF

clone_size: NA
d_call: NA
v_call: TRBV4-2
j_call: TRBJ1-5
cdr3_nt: TGTGCCAGCAGAGACCTACATAGCAATCAGCCCCAGCATTTT
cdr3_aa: CASRDLHSNQPQHF

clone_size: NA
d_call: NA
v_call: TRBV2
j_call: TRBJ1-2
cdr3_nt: TGTGCCAGCAGTGAAGAGGCGGGGGTAGGCTACACCTTC
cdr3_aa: CASSEEAGVGYTF

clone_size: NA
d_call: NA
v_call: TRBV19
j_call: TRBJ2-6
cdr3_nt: TGTGCCAGTAGTATAGAAGGGACATTTTTCTCTGGGGCCAACGTCCTGACTTTC
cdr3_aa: CASSIEGTFFSGANVLTF

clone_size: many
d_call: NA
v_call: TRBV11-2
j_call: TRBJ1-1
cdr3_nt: TGTGCCAGCAGCCTCCGGGAGGGGGGCGGCACTGAAGCTTTCTTT
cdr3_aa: CASSLREGGGTEAFF

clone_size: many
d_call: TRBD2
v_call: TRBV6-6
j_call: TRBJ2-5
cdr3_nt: TGTGCCAGCAGTTACACGGGAGGGCGAGAGACCCAGTACTTC
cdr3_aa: CASSYTGGRETQYF

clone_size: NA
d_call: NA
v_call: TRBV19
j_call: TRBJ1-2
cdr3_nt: TGTGCCAGTAGGTGGTCGGCGACGGACCTAGCTAACTATGGCTACACCTTC
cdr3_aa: CASRWSATDLANYGYTF

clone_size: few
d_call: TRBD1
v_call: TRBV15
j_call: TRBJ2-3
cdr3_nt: TGTGCCACCAGCAGAGTCTCCATACAGGGGGCAGATACGCAGTATTTT
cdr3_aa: CATSRVSIQGADTQYF

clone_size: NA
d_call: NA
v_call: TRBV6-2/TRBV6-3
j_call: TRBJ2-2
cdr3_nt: TGTGCCAGCAAGGTGGGGAACGGGGAGCTGTTTTTT
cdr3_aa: CASKVGNGELFF

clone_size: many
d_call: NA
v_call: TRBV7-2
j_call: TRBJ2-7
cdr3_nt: TGTGCCAGCAGCAAACGGGCAGGGGCCTACGAGCAGTACTTC
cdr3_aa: CASSKRAGAYEQYF

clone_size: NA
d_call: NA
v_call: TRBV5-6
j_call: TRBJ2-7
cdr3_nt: TGTGCCAGCAGCTTGGCGCCCCTAATCTACGAGCAGTACTTC
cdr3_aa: CASSLAPLIYEQYF

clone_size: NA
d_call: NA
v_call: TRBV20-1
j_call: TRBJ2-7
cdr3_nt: TGCAGTGCTAGAGCGGCTAGCAGTTACGAGCAGTACTTC
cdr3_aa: CSARAASSYEQYF

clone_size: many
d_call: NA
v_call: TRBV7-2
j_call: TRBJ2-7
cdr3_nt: TGTGCCAGCAGCCCTTGGGGAACCCTTACTAGTTCTCGCGAGCAGTACTTC
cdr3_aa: CASSPWGTLTSSREQYF

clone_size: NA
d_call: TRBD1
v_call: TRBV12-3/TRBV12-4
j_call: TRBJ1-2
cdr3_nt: TGTGCCAGCAGACCAAGGGGACAGATCTATGGCTACACCTTC
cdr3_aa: CASRPRGQIYGYTF

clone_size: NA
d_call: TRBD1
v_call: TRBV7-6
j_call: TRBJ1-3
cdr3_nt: TGTGCCAGCGGCAGACAGGGATCGGCCTCTGGAAACACCATATATTTT
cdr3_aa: CASGRQGSASGNTIYF

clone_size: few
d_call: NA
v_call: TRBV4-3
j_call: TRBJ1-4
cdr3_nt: TGCGCCAGCAGCCAAGGGTGGGGGGTCGGTAATGAAAAACTGTTTTTT
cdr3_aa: CASSQGWGVGNEKLFF

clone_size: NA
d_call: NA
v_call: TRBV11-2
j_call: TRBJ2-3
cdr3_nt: TGTGCCAGCAGCTTCTCCCGGGGAGGAACAGATACGCAGTATTTT
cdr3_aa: CASSFSRGGTDTQYF

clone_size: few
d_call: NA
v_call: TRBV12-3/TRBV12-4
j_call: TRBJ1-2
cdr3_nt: TGTGCCAGCAGTTTCCTAATGGAGGTAGCTAACTATGGCTACACCTTC
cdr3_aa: CASSFLMEVANYGYTF

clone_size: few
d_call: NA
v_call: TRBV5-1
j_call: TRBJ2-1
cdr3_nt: TGCGCCAGCAGCTTGGGTTCCCCTGCAGAGCAGTTCTTC
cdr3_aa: CASSLGSPAEQFF

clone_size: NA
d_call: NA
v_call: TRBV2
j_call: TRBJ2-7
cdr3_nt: TGTGCCAGCGCGGAAGAATGGGTTACGCAGTACTTC
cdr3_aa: CASAEEWVTQYF

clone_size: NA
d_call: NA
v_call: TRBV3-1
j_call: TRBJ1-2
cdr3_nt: TGTGCCAGCAGCCAAGATCTTTCTGGCTACACCTTC
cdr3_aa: CASSQDLSGYTF

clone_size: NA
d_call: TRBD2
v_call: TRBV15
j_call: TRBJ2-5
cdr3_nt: TGTGCCACCAGCAGGGGGGGAGGGGAGACCCAGTACTTC
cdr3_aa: CATSRGGGETQYF

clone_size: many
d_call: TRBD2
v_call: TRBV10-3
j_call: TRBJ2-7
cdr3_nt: TGTGCCATCAGTTCCGGGACTAGCGACGAGCAGTACTTC
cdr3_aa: CAISSGTSDEQYF

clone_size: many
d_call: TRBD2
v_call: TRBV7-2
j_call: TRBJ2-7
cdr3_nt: TGTGCCAGCAGCCCGAGACTAGCGGGGGCCTACGAGCAGTACTTC
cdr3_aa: CASSPRLAGAYEQYF

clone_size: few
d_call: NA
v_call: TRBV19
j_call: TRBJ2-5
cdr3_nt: TGTGCCAGTAAGGAAGAGACCCAGTACTTC
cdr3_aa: CASKEETQYF

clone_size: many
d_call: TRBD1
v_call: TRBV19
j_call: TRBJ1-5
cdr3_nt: TGTGCCAGTAGTAGAGACAGGGATAGCAATCAGCCCCAGCATTTT
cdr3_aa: CASSRDRDSNQPQHF

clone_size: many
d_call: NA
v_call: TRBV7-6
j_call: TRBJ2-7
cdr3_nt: TGTGCCAGCAGCTCCGGTCAGAATCCCTACGAGCAGTACTTC
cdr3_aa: CASSSGQNPYEQYF

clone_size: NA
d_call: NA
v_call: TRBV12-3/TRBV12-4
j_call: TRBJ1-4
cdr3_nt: TGTGCCAGCACCATTTGGGGGGGGTATGAAAAACTGTTTTTT
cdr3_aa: CASTIWGGYEKLFF